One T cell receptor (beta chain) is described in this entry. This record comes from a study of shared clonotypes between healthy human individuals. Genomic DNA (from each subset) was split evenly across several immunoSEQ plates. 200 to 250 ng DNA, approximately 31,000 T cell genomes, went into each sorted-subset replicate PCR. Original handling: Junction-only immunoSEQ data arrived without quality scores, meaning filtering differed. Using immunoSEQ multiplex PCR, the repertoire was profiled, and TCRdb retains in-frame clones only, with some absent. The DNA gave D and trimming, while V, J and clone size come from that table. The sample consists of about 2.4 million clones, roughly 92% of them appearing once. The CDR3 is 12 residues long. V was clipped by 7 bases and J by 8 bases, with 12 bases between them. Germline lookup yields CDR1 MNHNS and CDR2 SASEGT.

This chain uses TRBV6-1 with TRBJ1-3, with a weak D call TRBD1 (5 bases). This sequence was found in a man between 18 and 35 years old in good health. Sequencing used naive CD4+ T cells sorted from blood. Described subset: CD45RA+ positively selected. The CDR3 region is CASNLKGYTIYF. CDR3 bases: TGTGCCAGCAACCTTAAGGGGTACACCATATATTTT.